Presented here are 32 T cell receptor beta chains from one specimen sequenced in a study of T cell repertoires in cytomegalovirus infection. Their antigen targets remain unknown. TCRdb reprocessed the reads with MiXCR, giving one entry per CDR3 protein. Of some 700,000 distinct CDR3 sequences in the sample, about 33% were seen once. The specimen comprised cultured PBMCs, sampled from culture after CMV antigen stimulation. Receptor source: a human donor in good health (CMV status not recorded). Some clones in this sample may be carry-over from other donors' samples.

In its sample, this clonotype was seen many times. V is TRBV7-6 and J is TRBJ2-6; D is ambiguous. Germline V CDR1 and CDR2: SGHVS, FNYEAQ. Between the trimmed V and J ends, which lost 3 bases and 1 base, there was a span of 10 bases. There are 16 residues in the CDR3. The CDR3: CASSFLVGSGANVLTF. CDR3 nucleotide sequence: TGTGCCAGCAGCTTTTTGGTTGGGTCTGGGGCCAACGTCCTGACTTTC.

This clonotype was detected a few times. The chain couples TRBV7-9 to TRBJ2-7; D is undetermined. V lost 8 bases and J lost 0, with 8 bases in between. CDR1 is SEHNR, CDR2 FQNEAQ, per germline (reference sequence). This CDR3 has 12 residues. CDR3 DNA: TGTGCCAGCGGCCAGCTCTCCTACGAGCAGTACTTC. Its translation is CASGQLSYEQYF.

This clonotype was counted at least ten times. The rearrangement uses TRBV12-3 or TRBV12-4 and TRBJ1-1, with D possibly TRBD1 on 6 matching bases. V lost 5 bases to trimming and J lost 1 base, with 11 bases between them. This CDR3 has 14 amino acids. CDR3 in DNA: TGTGCCAGCAGTAGGTGGACAGCGAACACTGAAGCTTTCTTT. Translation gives CASSRWTANTEAFF.

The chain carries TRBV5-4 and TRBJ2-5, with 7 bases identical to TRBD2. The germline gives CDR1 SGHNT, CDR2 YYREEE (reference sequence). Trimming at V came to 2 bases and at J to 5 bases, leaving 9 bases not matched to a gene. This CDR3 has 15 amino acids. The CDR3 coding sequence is TGTGCCAGCAGCTTTGGATCGGGGGGATTCGAGACCCAGTACTTC. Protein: CASSFGSGGFETQYF.

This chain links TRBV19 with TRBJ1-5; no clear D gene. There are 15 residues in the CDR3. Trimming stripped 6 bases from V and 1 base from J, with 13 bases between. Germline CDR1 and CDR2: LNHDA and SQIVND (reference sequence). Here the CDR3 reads CASSHITGSNQPQHF. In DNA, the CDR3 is TGTGCCAGTAGCCACATTACGGGAAGCAATCAGCCCCAGCATTTT. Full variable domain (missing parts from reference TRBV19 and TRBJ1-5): DGGITQSPKYLFRKEGQNVTLSCEQNLNHDAMYWYRQDPGQGLRLIYYSQIVNDFQKGDIAEGYSVSREKKESFPLTVTSAQKNPTAFYLCASSHITGSNQPQHFGDGTRLSIL.

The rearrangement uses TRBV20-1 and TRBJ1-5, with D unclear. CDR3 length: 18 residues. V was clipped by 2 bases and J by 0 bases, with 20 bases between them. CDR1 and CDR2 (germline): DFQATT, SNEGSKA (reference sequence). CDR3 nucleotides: TGCAGTGCTAGACCCGGCAGTGCCCTTTCGAATAGCAATCAGCCCCAGCATTTT. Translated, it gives CSARPGSALSNSNQPQHF.

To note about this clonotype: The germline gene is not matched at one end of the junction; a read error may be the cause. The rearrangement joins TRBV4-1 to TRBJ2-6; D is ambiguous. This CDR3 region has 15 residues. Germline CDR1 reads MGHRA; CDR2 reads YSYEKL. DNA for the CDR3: TGCGCCAGCAGCCAAGTGTGGGGTAGGGCCAACGCCCTGACTTTC. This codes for CASSQVWGRANALTF.

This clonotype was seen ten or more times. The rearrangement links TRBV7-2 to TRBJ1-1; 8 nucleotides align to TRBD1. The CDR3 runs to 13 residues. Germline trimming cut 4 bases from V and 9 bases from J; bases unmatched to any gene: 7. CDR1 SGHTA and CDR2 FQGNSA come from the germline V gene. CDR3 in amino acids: CASSYDGQGQAFF. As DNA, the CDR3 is TGTGCCAGCAGCTACGACGGACAGGGACAAGCTTTCTTT.

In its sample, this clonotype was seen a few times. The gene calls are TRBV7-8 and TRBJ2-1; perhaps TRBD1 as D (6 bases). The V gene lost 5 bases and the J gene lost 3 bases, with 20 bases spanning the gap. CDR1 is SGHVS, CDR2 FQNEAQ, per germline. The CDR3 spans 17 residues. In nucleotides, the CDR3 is TGTGCCAGCAGCCTCGCCTTATACCGGGACAACTACAATGAGCAGTTCTTC. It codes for CASSLALYRDNYNEQFF.

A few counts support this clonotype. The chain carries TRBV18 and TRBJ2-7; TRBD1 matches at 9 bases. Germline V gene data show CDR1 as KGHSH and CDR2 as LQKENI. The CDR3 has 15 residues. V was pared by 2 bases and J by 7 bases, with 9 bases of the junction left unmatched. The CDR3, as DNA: TGTGCCAGCTCACCAAATTGGGGACAGGGTGAAGAGCAGTACTTC. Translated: CASSPNWGQGEEQYF.

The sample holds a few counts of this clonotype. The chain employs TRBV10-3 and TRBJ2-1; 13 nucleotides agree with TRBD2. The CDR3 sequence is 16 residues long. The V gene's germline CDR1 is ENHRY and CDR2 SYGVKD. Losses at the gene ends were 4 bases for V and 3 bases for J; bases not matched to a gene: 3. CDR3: CAISATSGGNYNEQFF. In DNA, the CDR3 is TGTGCCATCAGTGCGACTAGCGGGGGGAACTACAATGAGCAGTTCTTC.

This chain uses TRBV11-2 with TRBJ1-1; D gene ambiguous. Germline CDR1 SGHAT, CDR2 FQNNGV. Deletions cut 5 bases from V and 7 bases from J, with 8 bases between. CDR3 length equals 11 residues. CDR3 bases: TGTGCCAGCAGCCAACAATATGAAGCTTTCTTT. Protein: CASSQQYEAFF.

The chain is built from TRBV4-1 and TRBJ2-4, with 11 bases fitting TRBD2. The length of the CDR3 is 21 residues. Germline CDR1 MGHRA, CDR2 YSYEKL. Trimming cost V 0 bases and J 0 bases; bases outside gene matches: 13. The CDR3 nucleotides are TGCGCCAGCAGCCAAGATCTACTAGCGGGAGTGATCGGGGTAGCCAAAAACATTCAGTACTTC. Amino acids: CASSQDLLAGVIGVAKNIQYF.

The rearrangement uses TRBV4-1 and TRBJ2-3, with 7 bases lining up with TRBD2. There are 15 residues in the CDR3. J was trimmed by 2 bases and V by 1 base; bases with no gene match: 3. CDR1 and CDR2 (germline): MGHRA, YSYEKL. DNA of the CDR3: TGCGCCAGCAGCCAAGGGGAGGGCTTCACAGATACGCAGTATTTT. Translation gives CASSQGEGFTDTQYF.

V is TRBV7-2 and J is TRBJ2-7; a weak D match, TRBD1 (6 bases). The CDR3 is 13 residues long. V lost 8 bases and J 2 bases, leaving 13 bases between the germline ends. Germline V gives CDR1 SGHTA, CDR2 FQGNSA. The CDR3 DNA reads TGTGCCAGCCGACAGGCGGGCGCCTACGAGCAGTACTTC. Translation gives CASRQAGAYEQYF.

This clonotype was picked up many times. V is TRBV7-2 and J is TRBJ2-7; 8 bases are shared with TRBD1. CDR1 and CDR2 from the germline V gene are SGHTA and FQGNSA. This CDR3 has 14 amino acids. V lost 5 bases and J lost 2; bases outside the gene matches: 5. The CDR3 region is CASSGTGGPYEQYF. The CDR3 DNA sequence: TGTGCCAGCAGCGGAACAGGGGGTCCCTACGAGCAGTACTTC.

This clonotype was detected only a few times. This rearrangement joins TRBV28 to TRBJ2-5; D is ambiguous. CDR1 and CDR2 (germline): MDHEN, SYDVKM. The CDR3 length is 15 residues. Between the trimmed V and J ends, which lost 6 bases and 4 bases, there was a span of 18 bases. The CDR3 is CASSPGREPRETQYF. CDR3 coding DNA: TGTGCCAGCAGCCCCGGCCGAGAACCACGAGAGACCCAGTACTTC.

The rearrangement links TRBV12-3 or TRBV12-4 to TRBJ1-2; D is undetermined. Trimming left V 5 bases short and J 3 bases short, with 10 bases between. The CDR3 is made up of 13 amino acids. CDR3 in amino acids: CASSPYVDYGYTF. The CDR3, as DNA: TGTGCCAGCAGTCCCTACGTGGACTATGGCTACACCTTC.

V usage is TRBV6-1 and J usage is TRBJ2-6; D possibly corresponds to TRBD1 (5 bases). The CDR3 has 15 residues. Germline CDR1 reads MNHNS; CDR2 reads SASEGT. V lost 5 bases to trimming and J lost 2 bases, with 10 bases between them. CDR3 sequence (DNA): TGTGCCAGCAGTACCAGGGTGGCTGGGGCCAACGTCCTGACTTTC. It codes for CASSTRVAGANVLTF.

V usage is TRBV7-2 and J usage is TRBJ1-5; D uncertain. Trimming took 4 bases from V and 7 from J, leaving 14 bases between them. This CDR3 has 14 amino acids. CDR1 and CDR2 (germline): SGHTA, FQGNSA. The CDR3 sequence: CASSSDGNRQPQHF. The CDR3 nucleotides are TGTGCCAGCAGCTCTGATGGGAACCGGCAGCCCCAGCATTTT.

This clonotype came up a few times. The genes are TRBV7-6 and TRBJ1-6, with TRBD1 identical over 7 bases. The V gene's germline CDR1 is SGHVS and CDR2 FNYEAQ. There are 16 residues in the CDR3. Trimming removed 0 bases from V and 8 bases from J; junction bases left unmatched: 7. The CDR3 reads CASSLAPGGGDSPLHF. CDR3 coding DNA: TGTGCCAGCAGCTTAGCGCCAGGGGGTGGTGATTCACCCCTCCACTTT.

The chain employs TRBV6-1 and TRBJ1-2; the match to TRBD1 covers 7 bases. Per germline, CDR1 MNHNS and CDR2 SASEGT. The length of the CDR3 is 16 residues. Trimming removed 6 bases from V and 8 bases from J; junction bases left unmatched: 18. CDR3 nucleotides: TGTGCCAGCAGCCCAATAACAGGGGCCCTCCGGGGAGGCTACACCTTC. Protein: CASSPITGALRGGYTF.

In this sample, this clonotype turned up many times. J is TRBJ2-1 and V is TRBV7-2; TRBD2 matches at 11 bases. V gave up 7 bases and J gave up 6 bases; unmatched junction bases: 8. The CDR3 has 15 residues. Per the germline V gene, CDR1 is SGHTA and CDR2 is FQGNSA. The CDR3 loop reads CASNVAGGRGNEQFF. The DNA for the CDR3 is TGTGCCAGCAATGTAGCGGGAGGGAGGGGCAATGAGCAGTTCTTC. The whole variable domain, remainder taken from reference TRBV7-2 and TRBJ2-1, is GAGVSQSPSNKVTEKGKDVELRCDPISGHTALYWYRQSLGQGLEFLIYFQGNSAPDKSGLPSDRFSAERTGGSVSTLTIQRTQQEDSAVYLCASNVAGGRGNEQFFGPGTRLTVL.

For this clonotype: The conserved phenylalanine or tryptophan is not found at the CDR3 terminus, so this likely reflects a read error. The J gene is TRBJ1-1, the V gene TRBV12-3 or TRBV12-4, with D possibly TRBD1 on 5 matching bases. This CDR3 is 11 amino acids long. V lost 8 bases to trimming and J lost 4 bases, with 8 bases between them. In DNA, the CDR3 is TGTGCCAGCCACGGGGGCACTGAAGCTTTCCTT. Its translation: CASHGGTEAFL.

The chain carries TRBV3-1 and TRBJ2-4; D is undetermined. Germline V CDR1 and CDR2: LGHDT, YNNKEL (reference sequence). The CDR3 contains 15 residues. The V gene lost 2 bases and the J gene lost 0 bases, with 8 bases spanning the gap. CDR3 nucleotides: TGTGCCAGCAGCCAACCGAGCTTAGCCAAAAACATTCAGTACTTC. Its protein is CASSQPSLAKNIQYF.

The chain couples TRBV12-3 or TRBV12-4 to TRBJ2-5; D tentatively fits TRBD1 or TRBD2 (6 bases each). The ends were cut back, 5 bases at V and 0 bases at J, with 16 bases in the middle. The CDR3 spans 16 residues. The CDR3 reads CASSGGHGYNQETQYF. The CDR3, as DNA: TGTGCCAGCAGTGGGGGGCACGGATACAACCAAGAGACCCAGTACTTC.

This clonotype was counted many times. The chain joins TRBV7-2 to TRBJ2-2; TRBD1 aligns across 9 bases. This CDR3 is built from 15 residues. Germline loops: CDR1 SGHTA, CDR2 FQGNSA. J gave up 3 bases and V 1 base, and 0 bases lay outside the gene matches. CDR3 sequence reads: CASSLGDRDTGELFF. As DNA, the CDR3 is TGTGCCAGCAGCTTAGGGGACAGGGACACCGGGGAGCTGTTTTTT.

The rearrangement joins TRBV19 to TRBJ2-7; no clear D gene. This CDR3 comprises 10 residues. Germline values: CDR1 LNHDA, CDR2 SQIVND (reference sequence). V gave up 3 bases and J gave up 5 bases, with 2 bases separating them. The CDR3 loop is CASSIHEQYF. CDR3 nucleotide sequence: TGTGCCAGTAGTATCCACGAGCAGTACTTC. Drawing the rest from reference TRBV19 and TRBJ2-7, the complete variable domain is DGGITQSPKYLFRKEGQNVTLSCEQNLNHDAMYWYRQDPGQGLRLIYYSQIVNDFQKGDIAEGYSVSREKKESFPLTVTSAQKNPTAFYLCASSIHEQYFGPGTRLTVT.

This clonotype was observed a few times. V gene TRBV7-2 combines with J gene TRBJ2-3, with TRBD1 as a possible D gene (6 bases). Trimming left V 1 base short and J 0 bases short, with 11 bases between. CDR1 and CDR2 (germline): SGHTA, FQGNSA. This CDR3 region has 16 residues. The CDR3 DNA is TGTGCCAGCAGCTTAGGGGGGCGCGGGAGCACAGATACGCAGTATTTT. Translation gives CASSLGGRGSTDTQYF.

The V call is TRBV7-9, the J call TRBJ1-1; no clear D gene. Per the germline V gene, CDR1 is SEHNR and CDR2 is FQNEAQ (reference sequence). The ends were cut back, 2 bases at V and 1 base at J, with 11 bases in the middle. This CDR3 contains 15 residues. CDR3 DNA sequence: TGTGCCAGCAGCTTACAAGGCAGGTGGAACACTGAAGCTTTCTTT. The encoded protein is CASSLQGRWNTEAFF.

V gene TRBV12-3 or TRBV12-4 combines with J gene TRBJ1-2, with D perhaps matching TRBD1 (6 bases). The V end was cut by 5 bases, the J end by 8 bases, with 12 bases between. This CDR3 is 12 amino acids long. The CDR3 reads CASSKQGRGYTF. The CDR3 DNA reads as TGTGCCAGCAGTAAACAGGGCCGAGGCTACACCTTC.

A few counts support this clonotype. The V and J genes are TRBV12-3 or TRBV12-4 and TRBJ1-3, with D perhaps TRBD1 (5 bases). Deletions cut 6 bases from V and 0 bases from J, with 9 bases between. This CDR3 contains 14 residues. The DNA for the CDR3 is TGTGCCAGCAGCATAGACAGCTCTGGAAACACCATATATTTT. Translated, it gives CASSIDSSGNTIYF.